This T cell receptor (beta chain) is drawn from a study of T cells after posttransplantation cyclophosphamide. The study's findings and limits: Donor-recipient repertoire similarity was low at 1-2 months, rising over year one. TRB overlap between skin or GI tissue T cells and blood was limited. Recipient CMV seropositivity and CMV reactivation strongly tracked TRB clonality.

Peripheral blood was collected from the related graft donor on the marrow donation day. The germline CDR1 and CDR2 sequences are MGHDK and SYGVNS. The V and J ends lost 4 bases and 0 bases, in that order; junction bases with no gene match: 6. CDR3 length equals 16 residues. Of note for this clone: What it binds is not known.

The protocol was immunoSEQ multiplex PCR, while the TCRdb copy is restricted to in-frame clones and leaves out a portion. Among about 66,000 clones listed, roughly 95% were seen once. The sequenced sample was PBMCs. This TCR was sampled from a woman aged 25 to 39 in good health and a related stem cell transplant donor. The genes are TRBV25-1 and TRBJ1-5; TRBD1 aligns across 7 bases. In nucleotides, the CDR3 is TGTGCCAGCAGTGGACAGGGAATGGGTAGCAATCAGCCCCAGCATTTT. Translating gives CASSGQGMGSNQPQHF.